The rows below give T cell receptor beta chains drawn from one sample of a study of OX40 agonist ivuxolimab in advanced cancers. This table comes from immunoSEQ multiplex PCR, and its TCRdb copy is limited to in-frame clones, with some not included. The sample has approximately 58,000 clones, about 85% seen once; the top ten hold 4.5% to 5.5%. The specimen comprised CD4+ or CD8+ T cells sorted from blood, sampled in a trial of the OX40 agonist ivuxolimab. The source is an adult with an advanced solid tumor such as melanoma, head and neck, liver or kidney cancer. The CDR3 runs from the conserved cysteine through the conserved F or W. D genes are given only for firm matches. Size values are once, few and many counts, or a class for expanded clones, and some rows have none.

cdr3_aa cdr3_nt v_call d_call clone_size j_call
CASSLWYRSRNQPQHF TGTGCCAGCAGCTTGTGGTATAGGTCACGCAATCAGCCCCAGCATTTT TRBV5-6 NA NA TRBJ1-5
CASSTPGTLGSGELFF TGTGCCAGCAGCACGCCCGGGACACTAGGATCCGGGGAGCTGTTTTTT TRBV5-4 NA NA TRBJ2-2
CASRPGLAGYNEQFF TGTGCCAGCAGGCCGGGACTAGCGGGTTACAATGAGCAGTTCTTC TRBV27 TRBD2 NA TRBJ2-1
CASSVGDRETYEQYF TGTGCCAGCAGCGTAGGGGACAGGGAAACCTACGAGCAGTACTTC TRBV9 TRBD1 NA TRBJ2-7
CASSGQGRVHF TGTGCCAGCAGTGGGCAGGGCCGGGTCCACTTT TRBV2 NA once TRBJ1-6
CASSLLTGELFF TGTGCCAGCAGTTTATTAACGGGGGAGCTGTTTTTT TRBV6-5 NA few TRBJ2-2
CASSLAGFSSYEQYF TGTGCCAGCAGCTTAGCCGGGTTTTCCTCCTACGAGCAGTACTTC TRBV7-2 NA NA TRBJ2-7
CASSLVGTGGNEQFF TGCGCCAGCAGCTTGGTAGGGACAGGGGGCAATGAGCAGTTCTTC TRBV5-1 TRBD1 NA TRBJ2-1
CASSQDSSSYEQYF TGCGCCAGCAGCCAAGATTCTAGCAGCTACGAGCAGTACTTC TRBV4-3 NA NA TRBJ2-7
CSASRDLQFF TGCAGTGCTAGCAGAGACTTGCAGTTCTTC TRBV20-1 NA NA TRBJ2-1
CASSEGNYEQYF TGTGCCAGCAGTGAGGGCAACTACGAGCAGTACTTC TRBV25-1 NA NA TRBJ2-7
CASRQSGSYEQYF TGCGCCAGCCGGCAGAGCGGGAGCTACGAGCAGTACTTC TRBV5-1 TRBD2 NA TRBJ2-7
CASSPGTLYEQYF TGTGCCAGCAGCCCAGGGACCCTCTACGAGCAGTACTTC TRBV7-9 NA NA TRBJ2-7
CASSLSGLAELGNEQFF TGTGCCAGCAGTTTATCTGGGCTAGCGGAGCTGGGTAATGAGCAGTTCTTC TRBV28 TRBD2 NA TRBJ2-1
CASSPHPQTGASTEAFF TGTGCCAGCAGCCCCCATCCGCAGACAGGGGCGAGCACTGAAGCTTTCTTT TRBV7-6 TRBD1 NA TRBJ1-1
CASSVGRFLAGGPNEQFF TGTGCCAGCAGCGTAGGTAGGTTTCTAGCGGGAGGGCCGAATGAGCAGTTCTTC TRBV9 TRBD2 few TRBJ2-1
CASSWAYEQYF TGTGCCAGCAGTTGGGCGTACGAGCAGTACTTC TRBV2 NA NA TRBJ2-7
CATSRREGQPGEETQYF TGTGCCACCAGCAGGAGGGAGGGACAGCCGGGGGAAGAGACCCAGTACTTC TRBV15 NA NA TRBJ2-5
CASSSDREETQYF TGTGCCAGCAGCTCTGACAGGGAAGAGACCCAGTACTTC TRBV11-3 TRBD1 NA TRBJ2-5
CASRGWVYEQYF TGCGCCAGCCGGGGGTGGGTGTACGAGCAGTACTTC TRBV10-2 NA NA TRBJ2-7
CASSLGGQSMNTEAFF TGTGCCAGCAGTTTAGGGGGACAGAGCATGAACACTGAAGCTTTCTTT TRBV28 TRBD1 NA TRBJ1-1
CASSLPQQGLGTEAFF TGTGCCAGCAGTTTACCCCAACAGGGGTTGGGCACTGAAGCTTTCTTT TRBV28 TRBD1 NA TRBJ1-1
CASSYSPHSYEQYF TGTGCCAGCAGTTACTCTCCCCACAGCTACGAGCAGTACTTC TRBV6-5 NA NA TRBJ2-7
CASSFRGRRNEQFF TGTGCCAGCAGTTTCAGGGGGCGAAGGAATGAGCAGTTCTTC TRBV28 TRBD1 NA TRBJ2-1
CASSISGDTQYF TGTGCCAGTAGTATTTCCGGGGATACGCAGTATTTT TRBV19 NA NA TRBJ2-3
CASSLGASRGETQYF TGTGCCAGCAGCCTCGGGGCCAGTCGTGGGGAGACCCAGTACTTC TRBV9 NA NA TRBJ2-5
CASSLSEGTYEQYF TGTGCCAGCAGTTTATCTGAGGGAACCTACGAGCAGTACTTC TRBV28 NA NA TRBJ2-7
CASPLSTNTGELFF TGTGCCAGCCCCCTGTCTACGAACACCGGGGAGCTGTTTTTT TRBV6-1 NA NA TRBJ2-2
CASSVGQGARGTQYF TGTGCCAGCAGCGTAGGGCAGGGGGCCCGGGGGACCCAGTACTTC TRBV9 TRBD1 NA TRBJ2-5
CASSSRREGRGNEQFF TGTGCCAGCAGCTCCCGACGGGAGGGCCGAGGCAATGAGCAGTTCTTC TRBV7-2 TRBD2 few TRBJ2-1
CASSMGGLAGVWETQYF TGTGCCAGTAGTATGGGGGGACTAGCGGGAGTGTGGGAGACCCAGTACTTC TRBV19 TRBD2 NA TRBJ2-5
CASSLAGRGSSGNTIYF TGTGCCAGCAGCTTAGCGGGCAGGGGGAGCTCTGGAAACACCATATATTTT TRBV7-9 TRBD1 NA TRBJ1-3
CASGPGGNGYTF TGTGCTAGTGGTCCAGGGGGCAATGGCTACACCTTC TRBV12-5 TRBD1 few TRBJ1-2
CASRPGQGFYGYTF TGTGCCAGCAGGCCGGGACAGGGATTTTATGGCTACACCTTC TRBV6-5 TRBD1 NA TRBJ1-2
CASSKPSAGYNEQFF TGTGCCAGCAGCAAACCTAGCGCGGGCTACAATGAGCAGTTCTTC TRBV7-2 NA NA TRBJ2-1
CASSVEPQEGGGDGKLFF TGTGCCAGCAGCGTAGAGCCCCAGGAGGGGGGGGGCGATGGAAAACTGTTTTTT TRBV9 NA NA TRBJ1-4
CASSQEGETVYNEQFF TGTGCCAGCAGCCAAGAGGGTGAAACGGTCTACAATGAGCAGTTCTTC TRBV4-2 NA few TRBJ2-1
CASSLMAPWGYNSPLHF TGTGCCAGCAGTTTGATGGCCCCTTGGGGGTATAATTCACCCCTCCACTTT TRBV27 NA NA TRBJ1-6
CASSRQVSYEQYF TGCGCCAGCAGCCGACAGGTTTCCTACGAGCAGTACTTC TRBV10-2 NA NA TRBJ2-7
CASSETGGEKLFF TGTGCCAGCAGCGAAACGGGCGGCGAAAAACTGTTTTTT TRBV7-9 NA NA TRBJ1-4